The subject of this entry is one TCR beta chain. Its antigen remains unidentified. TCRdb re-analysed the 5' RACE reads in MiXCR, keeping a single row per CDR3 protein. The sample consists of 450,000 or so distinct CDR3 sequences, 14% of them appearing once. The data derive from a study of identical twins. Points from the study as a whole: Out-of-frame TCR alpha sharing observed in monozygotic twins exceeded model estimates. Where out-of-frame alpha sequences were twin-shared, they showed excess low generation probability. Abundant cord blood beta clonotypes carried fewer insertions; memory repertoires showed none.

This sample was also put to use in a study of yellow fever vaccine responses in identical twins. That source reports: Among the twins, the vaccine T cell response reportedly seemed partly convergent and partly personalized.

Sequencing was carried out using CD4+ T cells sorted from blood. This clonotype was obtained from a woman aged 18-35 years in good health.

The CDR3 DNA reads as TGTGCCAGCAGCAAGCGACTAGCAAAGGAGACCCAGTACTTC. Translated, it gives CASSKRLAKETQYF. The rearrangement uses TRBV21-1 and TRBJ2-5; TRBD2, the D gene given by the table, was not confirmed from the DNA. TRBV21-1 is designated a pseudogene. The CDR3 runs 14 residues.